This record covers a single T cell receptor beta chain. Per the germline V gene, CDR1 is SEHNR and CDR2 is FQNEAQ (reference sequence). This CDR3 comprises 17 residues. V dropped 3 bases and J dropped 3 bases, with 18 bases sitting between them. These data originate in a study of blood T cell repertoires in COVID-19. Overall study context: COVID-19 samples from acute and convalescent phases originated in the United States, Italy and Spain. T cells, B-cell-depleted T cells, or PBMCs provided the cDNA or gDNA that served as material.

Authors' data handling: By means of reference gene primer amplification, nucleated cell counts were estimated. Only in-frame clones appear in the TCRdb table, and some are missing; sequencing was by immunoSEQ multiplex PCR. That table gives V, J and clone size, and the DNA gave D and trimming. The sample consists of approximately 350,000 clones, roughly 89% of them appearing once. This chain uses TRBV7-9 with TRBJ2-1; D possibly corresponds to TRBD2 (6 bases). The sequencing input was peripheral blood. The clonotype originates from a woman aged 18-29 years who had recovered from COVID-19. The CDR3 spells CASSFVFGGAHYNEQFF. The CDR3 DNA is TGTGCCAGCAGCTTTGTATTCGGGGGAGCACACTACAATGAGCAGTTCTTC.